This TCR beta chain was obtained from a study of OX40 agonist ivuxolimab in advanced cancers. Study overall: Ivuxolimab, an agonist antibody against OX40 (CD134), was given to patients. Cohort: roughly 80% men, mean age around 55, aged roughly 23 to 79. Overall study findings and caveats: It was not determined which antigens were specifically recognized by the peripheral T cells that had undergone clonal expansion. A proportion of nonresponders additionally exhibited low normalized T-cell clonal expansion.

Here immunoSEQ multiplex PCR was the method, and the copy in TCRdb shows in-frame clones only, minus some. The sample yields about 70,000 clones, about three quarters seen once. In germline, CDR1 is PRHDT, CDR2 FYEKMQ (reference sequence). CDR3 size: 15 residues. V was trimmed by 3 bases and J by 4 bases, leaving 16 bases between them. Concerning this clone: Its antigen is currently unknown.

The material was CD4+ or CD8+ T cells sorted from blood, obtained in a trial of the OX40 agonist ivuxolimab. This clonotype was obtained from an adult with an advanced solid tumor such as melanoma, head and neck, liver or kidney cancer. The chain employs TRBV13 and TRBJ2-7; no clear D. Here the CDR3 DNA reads TGTGCCAGCAGCTTTCCTGGCCAGTTAAAATACGAGCAGTACTTC. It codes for CASSFPGQLKYEQYF.